This T cell receptor (beta chain) was identified in a study of blood T cell repertoires in COVID-19. Study context: The United States, Italy and Spain provided the acute and convalescent COVID-19 samples.

Per the study methods: The assay estimated nucleated cells by amplifying reference gene primers. Measured with immunoSEQ multiplex PCR; TCRdb has only the in-frame clones, and not every one. V and J calls and clone size are those listed in that table; D and trimming were worked out from the DNA. The data show roughly 92,000 clones, with around nine tenths seen just once and 4.9% held by the top ten. In germline, CDR1 is MNHEY, CDR2 SVGAGI. The CDR3 is 14 residues long. The V segment lost 6 bases and the J segment 0 bases; nucleotides outside the gene matches: 4. V is TRBV6-5 and J is TRBJ2-7; 8 nucleotides agree with TRBD1. The sequence was obtained from a woman of 80 years or more with acute or convalescent COVID-19. The sample was peripheral blood. The CDR3 nucleotides are TGTGCCAGCAGAGCAGGGGGCAGCTCCTACGAGCAGTACTTC. This sequence encodes CASRAGGSSYEQYF.